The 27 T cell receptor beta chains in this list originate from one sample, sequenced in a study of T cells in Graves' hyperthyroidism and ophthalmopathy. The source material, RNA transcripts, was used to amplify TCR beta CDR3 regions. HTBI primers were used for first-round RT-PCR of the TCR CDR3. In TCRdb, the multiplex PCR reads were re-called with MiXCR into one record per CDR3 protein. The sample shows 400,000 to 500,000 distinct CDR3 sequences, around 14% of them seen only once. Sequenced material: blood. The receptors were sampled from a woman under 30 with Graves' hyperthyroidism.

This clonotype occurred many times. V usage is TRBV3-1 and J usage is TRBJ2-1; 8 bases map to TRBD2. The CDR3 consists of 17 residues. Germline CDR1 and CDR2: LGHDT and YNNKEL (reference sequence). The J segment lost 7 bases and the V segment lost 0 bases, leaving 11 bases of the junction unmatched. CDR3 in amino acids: CASSQDKGAGGENEQFF. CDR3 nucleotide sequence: TGTGCCAGCAGCCAAGATAAGGGTGCGGGAGGTGAGAATGAGCAGTTCTTC.

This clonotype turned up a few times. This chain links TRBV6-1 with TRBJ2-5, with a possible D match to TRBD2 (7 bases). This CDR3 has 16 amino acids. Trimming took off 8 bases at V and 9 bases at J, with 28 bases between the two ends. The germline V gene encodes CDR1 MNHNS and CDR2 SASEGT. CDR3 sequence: CASDPTRGLAATAQYF. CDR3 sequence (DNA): TGTGCCAGCGACCCGACCCGGGGGCTAGCGGCCACGGCCCAGTACTTC.

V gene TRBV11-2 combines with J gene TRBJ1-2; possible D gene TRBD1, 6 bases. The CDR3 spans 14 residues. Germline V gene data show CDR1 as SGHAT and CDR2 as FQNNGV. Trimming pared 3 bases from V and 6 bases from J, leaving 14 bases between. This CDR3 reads CASSLGGTTHGYTF. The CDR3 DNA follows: TGTGCCAGCAGCTTGGGGGGCACAACCCATGGCTACACCTTC. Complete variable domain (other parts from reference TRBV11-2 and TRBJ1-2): EAGVAQSPRYKIIEKRQSVAFWCNPISGHATLYWYQQILGQGPKLLIQFQNNGVVDDSQLPKDRFSAERLKGVDSTLKIQPAKLEDSAVYLCASSLGGTTHGYTFGSGTRLTVV.

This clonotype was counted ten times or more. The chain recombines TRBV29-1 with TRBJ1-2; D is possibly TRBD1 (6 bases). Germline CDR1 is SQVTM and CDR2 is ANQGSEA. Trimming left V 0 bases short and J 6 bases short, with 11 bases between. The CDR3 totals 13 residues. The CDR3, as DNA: TGCAGCGTTGAAGATGGGGGCGTGGATGGCTACACCTTC. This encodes CSVEDGGVDGYTF.

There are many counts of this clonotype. For the CDR3, the DNA is TGTGCCAGCAGCCCAAGTGAGGGGCTGGGGGAGCAGTACTTC. Encoded protein: CASSPSEGLGEQYF. V usage is TRBV3-1 and J usage is TRBJ2-7; perhaps D is TRBD1 or TRBD2 (5 bases each). V gave up 4 bases and J gave up 7 bases, with 17 bases separating them. Germline CDR1 is LGHDT and CDR2 is YNNKEL (reference sequence). The CDR3 contains 14 residues.

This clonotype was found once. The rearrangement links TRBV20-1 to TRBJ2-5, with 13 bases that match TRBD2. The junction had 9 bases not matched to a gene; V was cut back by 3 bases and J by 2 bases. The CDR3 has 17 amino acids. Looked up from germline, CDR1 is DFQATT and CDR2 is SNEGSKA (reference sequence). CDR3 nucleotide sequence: TGCAGTGCTAGCCTCCCGGGACTAGCGGGACGTCAAGAGACCCAGTACTTC. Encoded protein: CSASLPGLAGRQETQYF.

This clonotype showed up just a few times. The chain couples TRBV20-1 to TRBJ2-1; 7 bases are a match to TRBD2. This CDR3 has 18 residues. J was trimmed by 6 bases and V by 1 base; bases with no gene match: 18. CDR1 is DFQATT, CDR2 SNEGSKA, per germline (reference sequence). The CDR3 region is CSARAPWGGPRKGNEQFF. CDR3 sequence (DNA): TGCAGTGCTAGAGCTCCGTGGGGAGGGCCCCGGAAAGGCAATGAGCAGTTCTTC.

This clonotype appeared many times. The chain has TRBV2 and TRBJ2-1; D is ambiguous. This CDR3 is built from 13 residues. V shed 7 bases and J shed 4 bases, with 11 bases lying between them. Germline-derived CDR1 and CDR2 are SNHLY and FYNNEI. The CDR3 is CASTATHYNEQFF. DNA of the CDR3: TGTGCCAGCACCGCGACACATTACAATGAGCAGTTCTTC. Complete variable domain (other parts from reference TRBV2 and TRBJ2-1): EPEVTQTPSHQVTQMGQEVILRCVPISNHLYFYWYRQILGQKVEFLVSFYNNEISEKSEIFDDQFSVERPDGSNFTLKIRSTKLEDSAMYFCASTATHYNEQFFGPGTRLTVL.

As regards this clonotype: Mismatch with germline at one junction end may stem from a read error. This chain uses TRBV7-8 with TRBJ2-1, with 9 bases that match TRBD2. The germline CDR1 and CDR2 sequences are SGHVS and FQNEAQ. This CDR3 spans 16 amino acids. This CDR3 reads CASSPLPSGEGNGQFF. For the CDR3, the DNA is TGTGCCAGCAGCCCCCTTCCTAGCGGGGAGGGCAATGGGCAGTTCTTC.

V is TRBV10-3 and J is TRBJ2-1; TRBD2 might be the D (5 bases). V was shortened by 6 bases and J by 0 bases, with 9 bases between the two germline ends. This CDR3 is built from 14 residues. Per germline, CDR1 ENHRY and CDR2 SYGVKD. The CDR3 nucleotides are TGTGCCATCAGAGACCGGGACTCCTACAATGAGCAGTTCTTC. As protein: CAIRDRDSYNEQFF.

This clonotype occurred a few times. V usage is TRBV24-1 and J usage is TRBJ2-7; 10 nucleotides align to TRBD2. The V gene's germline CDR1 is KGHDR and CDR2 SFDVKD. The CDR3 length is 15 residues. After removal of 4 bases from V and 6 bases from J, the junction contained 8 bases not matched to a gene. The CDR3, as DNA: TGTGCCACCAGTGACCCTACTAGCGGGATCGGCGAGCAGTACTTC. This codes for CATSDPTSGIGEQYF.

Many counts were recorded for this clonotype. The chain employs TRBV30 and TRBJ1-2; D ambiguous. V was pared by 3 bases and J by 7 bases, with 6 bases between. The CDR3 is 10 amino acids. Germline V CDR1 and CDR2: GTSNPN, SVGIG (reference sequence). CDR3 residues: CAWRASGYTF. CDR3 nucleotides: TGTGCCTGGAGAGCCTCTGGCTACACCTTC.

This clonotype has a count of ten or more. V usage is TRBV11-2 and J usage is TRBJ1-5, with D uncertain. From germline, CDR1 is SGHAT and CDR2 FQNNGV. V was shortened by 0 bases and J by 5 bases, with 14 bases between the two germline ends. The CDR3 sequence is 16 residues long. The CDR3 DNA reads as TGTGCCAGCAGCTTAGATCGCTGGAGCTCCGATCAGCCCCAGCATTTT. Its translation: CASSLDRWSSDQPQHF.

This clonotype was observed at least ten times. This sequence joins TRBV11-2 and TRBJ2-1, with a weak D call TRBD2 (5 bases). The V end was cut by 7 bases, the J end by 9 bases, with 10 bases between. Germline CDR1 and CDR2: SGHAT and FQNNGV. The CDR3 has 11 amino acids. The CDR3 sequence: CASTRTVEQFF. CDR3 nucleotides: TGTGCCAGCACCCGGACTGTTGAGCAGTTCTTC.

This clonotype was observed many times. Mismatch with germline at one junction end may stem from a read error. The CDR3: CASRPGQLNTEAFF. CDR3 DNA sequence: TGTGCCAGTAGACCGGGACAGCTGAACACTGAAGCTTTCTTT. The chain has TRBV5-1 and TRBJ1-1; the match to TRBD1 covers 7 bases. Germline V gene lookup returns CDR1 SGHRS and CDR2 YFSETQ. The CDR3 length is 14 residues.

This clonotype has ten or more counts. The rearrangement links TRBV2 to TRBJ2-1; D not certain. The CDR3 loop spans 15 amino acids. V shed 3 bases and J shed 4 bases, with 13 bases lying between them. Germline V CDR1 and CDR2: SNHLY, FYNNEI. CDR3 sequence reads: CASSETSQGYNEQFF. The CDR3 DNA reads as TGTGCCAGCAGTGAGACCTCACAAGGGTACAATGAGCAGTTCTTC.

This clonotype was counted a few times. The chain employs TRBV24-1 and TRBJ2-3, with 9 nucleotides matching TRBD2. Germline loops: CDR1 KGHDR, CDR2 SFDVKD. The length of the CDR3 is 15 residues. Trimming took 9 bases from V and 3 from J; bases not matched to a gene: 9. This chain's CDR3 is CATGAKREVTDTQYF. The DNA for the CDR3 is TGTGCCACCGGCGCGAAGCGGGAGGTTACAGATACGCAGTATTTT.

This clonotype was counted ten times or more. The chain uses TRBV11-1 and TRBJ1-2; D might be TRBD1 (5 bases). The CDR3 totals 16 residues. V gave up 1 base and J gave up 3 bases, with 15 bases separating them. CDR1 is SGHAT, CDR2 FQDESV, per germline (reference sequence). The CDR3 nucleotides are TGTGCCAGCAGCTTAGACGGAGGGGAAAACTACTATGGCTACACCTTC. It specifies CASSLDGGENYYGYTF.

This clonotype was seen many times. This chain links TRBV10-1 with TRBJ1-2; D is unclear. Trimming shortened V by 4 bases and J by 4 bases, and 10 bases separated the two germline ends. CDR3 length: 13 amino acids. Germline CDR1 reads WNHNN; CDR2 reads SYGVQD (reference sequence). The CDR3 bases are TGCGCCAGCAGTGGGAATCCCATCTATGGCTACACCTTC. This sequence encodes CASSGNPIYGYTF.

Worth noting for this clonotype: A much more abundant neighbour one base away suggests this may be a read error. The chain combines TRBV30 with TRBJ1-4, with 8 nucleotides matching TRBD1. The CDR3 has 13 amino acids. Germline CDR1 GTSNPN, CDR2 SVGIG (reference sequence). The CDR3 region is CALQGETNEKVFF. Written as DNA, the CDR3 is TGTGCCTTACAGGGGGAGACTAATGAAAAAGTGTTTTTT.

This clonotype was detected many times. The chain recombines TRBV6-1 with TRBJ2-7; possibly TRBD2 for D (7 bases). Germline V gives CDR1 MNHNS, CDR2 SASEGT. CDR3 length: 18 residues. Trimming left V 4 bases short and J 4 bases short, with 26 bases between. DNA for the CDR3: TGTGCCAGCAGTGGGGGCCTAGGGGGAGGGAGGCCGGTGTACGAGCAGTACTTC. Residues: CASSGGLGGGRPVYEQYF.

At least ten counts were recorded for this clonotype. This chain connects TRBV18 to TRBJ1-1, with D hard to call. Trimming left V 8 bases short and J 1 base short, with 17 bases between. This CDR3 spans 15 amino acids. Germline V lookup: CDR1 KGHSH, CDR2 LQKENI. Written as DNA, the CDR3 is TGTGCCAGCACAAGAGAGGAGATACAGAACACTGAAGCTTTCTTT. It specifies CASTREEIQNTEAFF.

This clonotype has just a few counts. CDR3 region: CASSLVGSREQFF. For the CDR3, the DNA is TGTGCCAGCAGCTTAGTAGGTAGCAGAGAGCAGTTCTTC. V is TRBV7-9 and J is TRBJ2-1, with D hard to call. V was trimmed by 1 base and J by 10 bases, leaving 11 bases between them. The CDR3 covers 13 residues. In germline, CDR1 is SEHNR, CDR2 FQNEAQ (reference sequence). Full variable domain (missing parts from reference TRBV7-9 and TRBJ2-1): DTGVSQNPRHKITKRGQNVTFRCDPISEHNRLYWYRQTLGQGPEFLTYFQNEAQLEKSRLLSDRFSAERPKGSFSTLEIQRTEQGDSAMYLCASSLVGSREQFFGPGTRLTVL.

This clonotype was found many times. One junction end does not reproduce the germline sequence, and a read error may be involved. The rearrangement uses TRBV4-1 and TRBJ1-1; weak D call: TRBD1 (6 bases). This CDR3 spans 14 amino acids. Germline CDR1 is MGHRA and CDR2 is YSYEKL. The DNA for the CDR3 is TGCGCCAGCAGCCCCGGAACTTGGGACACCGAAGCTTTCTTT. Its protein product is CASSPGTWDTEAFF.

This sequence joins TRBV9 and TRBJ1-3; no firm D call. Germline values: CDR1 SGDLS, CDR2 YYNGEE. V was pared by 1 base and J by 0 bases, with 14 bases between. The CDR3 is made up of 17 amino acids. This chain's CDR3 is CASSVTSAVNSGNTIYF. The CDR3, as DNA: TGTGCCAGCAGCGTAACTTCCGCGGTGAACTCTGGAAACACCATATATTTT.

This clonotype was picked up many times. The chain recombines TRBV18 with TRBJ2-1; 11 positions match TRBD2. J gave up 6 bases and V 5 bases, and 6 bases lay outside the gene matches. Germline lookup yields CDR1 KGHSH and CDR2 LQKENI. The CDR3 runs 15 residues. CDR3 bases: TGTGCCAGCTCAGCCACTAGCGGGAGCATCAATGAGCAGTTCTTC. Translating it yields CASSATSGSINEQFF.

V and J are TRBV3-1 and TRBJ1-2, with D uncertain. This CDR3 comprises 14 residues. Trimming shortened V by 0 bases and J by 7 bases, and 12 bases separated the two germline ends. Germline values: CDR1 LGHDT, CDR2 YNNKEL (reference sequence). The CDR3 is CASSQDWGYLGYTF. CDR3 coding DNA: TGTGCCAGCAGCCAAGACTGGGGATACCTTGGCTACACCTTC.